Listed below are T cell receptor beta chains from one sample, sequenced in a study of glioma-infiltrating T cells after dendritic cell vaccination. TCRdb keeps only in-frame clones here, not all; method: immunoSEQ multiplex PCR. This sample has fewer than 85,000 clones; around 87% occur once, and the top ten carry approximately 2.1%. This specimen consisted of blood, obtained after dendritic cell vaccination. The receptor source for this set is a human donor with glioblastoma. CDR3s include the opening cysteine and the closing phenylalanine or tryptophan. A D gene is named only where the DNA matches it firmly. Rows give clone size only sometimes, using once, few, many, or a class for an expanded clone.

V	size	D	J	DNA	CDR3
TRBV11-2	NA	NA	TRBJ2-3	TGTGCCAGCAGCTTAGATTTGAGAGATACGCAGTATTTT	CASSLDLRDTQYF
TRBV11-2	NA	NA	TRBJ2-7	TGTGCCAGCAGATACCTTGGGCAGGGGTTCTCCTACGAGCAGTACTTC	CASRYLGQGFSYEQYF
TRBV6-6	NA	TRBD1	TRBJ1-2	TGTGCCAGCAGTTACCGGGGACAGGGGGCTCGGGGCTACACCTTC	CASSYRGQGARGYTF
TRBV11-2	once	TRBD1	TRBJ1-4	TGTGCCAGCAGCTTCGGGACAGCCAGCGAAAAACTGTTTTTT	CASSFGTASEKLFF
TRBV7-9	NA	NA	TRBJ1-3	TGTGCCAGCAGCTTATCAGGCTCTGGAAACACCATATATTTT	CASSLSGSGNTIYF
TRBV4-1	NA	TRBD2	TRBJ2-1	TGCGCCAGCAGCCTCACGGGACTAGCGGGGGGTGGTATCGGGGATGAGCAGTTCTTC	CASSLTGLAGGGIGDEQFF
TRBV7-8	few	TRBD1	TRBJ2-7	TGTGCCAGCAGCTCTCGGGGACAGCCCTACGAGCAGTACTTC	CASSSRGQPYEQYF
TRBV6-6	NA	TRBD1	TRBJ1-3	TGTGCCAGCAGTCCGGGACAGGGTACAGGAAACACCATATATTTT	CASSPGQGTGNTIYF
TRBV2	NA	TRBD1	TRBJ1-4	TGTGCCAGCACCCTGACAGGGACCAATGAAAAACTGTTTTTT	CASTLTGTNEKLFF
TRBV10-2	NA	NA	TRBJ2-5	TGCGCCAGCACGGACAATCCGGAGACCCAGTACTTC	CASTDNPETQYF
TRBV6-5	medium-sized	NA	TRBJ1-4	TGTGCCAGCAGTTACCGAGACAGATGGGAAAAACTGTTTTTT	CASSYRDRWEKLFF
TRBV2	few	TRBD1	TRBJ2-4	TGTGCCAGCAGTCCACGACAGGGGGCGGTCAAAAACATTCAGTACTTC	CASSPRQGAVKNIQYF
TRBV7-2	NA	NA	TRBJ1-3	TGTGCCAGCAGCTTAGCGGAGCAGGGGAGCATATATTTT	CASSLAEQGSIYF
TRBV6-6	NA	NA	TRBJ2-5	TGTGCCAGCAGTTACTCGAGTCCCGGGGAGACCCAGTACTTC	CASSYSSPGETQYF
TRBV6-1	NA	TRBD1	TRBJ1-1	TGTGCCAGCAGGAATATGGGGACAGAGAACACTGAAGCTTTCTTT	CASRNMGTENTEAFF
TRBV5-3	NA	TRBD2	TRBJ2-5	TGTGCCAGAAGCCAGACTAGCGGGAGGGAGACCCAGTACTTC	CARSQTSGRETQYF
TRBV28	NA	TRBD1	TRBJ1-5	TGTGCCAGCAGTTTAAGGTACGGGACAGGGAATCAGCCCCAGCATTTT	CASSLRYGTGNQPQHF
TRBV19	NA	NA	TRBJ2-5	TGTGCCAGTAGTAGGGAGTCAATAGAAGAGACCCAGTACTTC	CASSRESIEETQYF
TRBV6-5	once	NA	TRBJ2-1	TGTGCCAGACCCCCCCCTAGTACCGGTGAGCAGTTCTTC	CARPPPSTGEQFF
TRBV30	NA	TRBD1	TRBJ2-2	TGTGCCTGGGGACAGGCGACCGGGGAGCTGTTTTTT	CAWGQATGELFF
TRBV7-9	NA	TRBD1	TRBJ1-2	TGTGCCAGCAGTTCCCGGGACAGGGGGCCCTATGGCTACACCTTC	CASSSRDRGPYGYTF
TRBV7-7	NA	NA	TRBJ2-2	TGTGCTAGCAGCCCAGGGTGGACCGGGGAGCTGTTTTTT	CASSPGWTGELFF
TRBV7-2	once	TRBD1	TRBJ1-2	TGTGCCAGCAGCTTCGTCTTTGGGACAGGCTTGTATGGCTACACCTTC	CASSFVFGTGLYGYTF
TRBV28	NA	NA	TRBJ2-2	TGTGCCAGCAGTTTTATCACCCCGGCCGGGGAGCTGTTTTTT	CASSFITPAGELFF
TRBV5-4	NA	TRBD2	TRBJ2-2	TGTGCCAGCAGCCCCGAGCCCGGGACTAGCGGGGGCGGGGAGCTGTTTTTT	CASSPEPGTSGGGELFF
TRBV5-1	NA	NA	TRBJ1-3	TGCGCCAGCAGCCCGGAGGGGAAGTCGGGAAACACCATATATTTT	CASSPEGKSGNTIYF
TRBV7-2	NA	NA	TRBJ2-3	TGTGCCAGCAGCTTAGCGCGGGCCACAGATACGCAGTATTTT	CASSLARATDTQYF
TRBV25-1	few	NA	TRBJ1-3	TGTGCCAGCAGTGGGTACAGTGGAAACACCATATATTTT	CASSGYSGNTIYF
TRBV28	NA	NA	TRBJ1-4	TGTGCCAGCAGTGACAGGCCGAATGAAAAACTGTTTTTT	CASSDRPNEKLFF
TRBV4-3	NA	NA	TRBJ1-1	TGCGCCAGCAGCCAAGGTACGGGGAGCACTGAAGCTTTCTTT	CASSQGTGSTEAFF
TRBV10-1	NA	NA	TRBJ2-7	TGCGCCAGCAGTCCCCAGACAGCTCTCAGAGAGCAGTACTTC	CASSPQTALREQYF
TRBV30	NA	NA	TRBJ1-5	TGTGCCTGGAGTGTCCTAGGGGGTTATCAGCCCCAGCATTTT	CAWSVLGGYQPQHF
TRBV5-1	NA	TRBD1	TRBJ2-7	TGCGCCAGCAGCCCGGGACAGGGGAGAAACGAGCAGTACTTC	CASSPGQGRNEQYF
TRBV11-2	NA	NA	TRBJ2-3	TGTGCCAGCAGTTTAGATCCGGGGGAAACAGATACGCAGTATTTT	CASSLDPGETDTQYF
TRBV5-1	NA	TRBD1	TRBJ2-1	TGCGCCAGCAGCAGAGGGACAGGGTCCTACAATGAGCAGTTCTTC	CASSRGTGSYNEQFF
TRBV19	NA	TRBD1	TRBJ2-1	TGTGCCAGTAGTATAGCCCGGGACAGGCACCTAAATGAGCAGTTCTTC	CASSIARDRHLNEQFF
TRBV11-2	NA	NA	TRBJ1-2	TGTGCCAGCAGCTCCGGGGGGGGGCAAGGCTACACCTTC	CASSSGGGQGYTF
TRBV4-2	NA	TRBD2	TRBJ2-7	TGTGCCAGCAGCCAAGTCCAACTAGCGGGTACCTACGAGCAGTACTTC	CASSQVQLAGTYEQYF
TRBV5-1	NA	NA	TRBJ1-1	TGCGCCAGCAGCTTTAGGACAGAAGACACTGAAGCTTTCTTT	CASSFRTEDTEAFF
TRBV13	NA	TRBD1	TRBJ2-5	TGTGCCAGCAGCCCAACAGGGGGCGAAGAGACCCAGTACTTC	CASSPTGGEETQYF
TRBV5-1	NA	TRBD2	TRBJ2-7	TGCGCCAGCAGCTTCAATGGGGGGGATGAGCAGTACTTC	CASSFNGGDEQYF